Listed below are T cell receptor beta chains from one sample, sequenced in a study of blood T cells in healthy people across ages. TCRdb fed the 5' RACE reads into MiXCR, producing one record per CDR3 protein. Of nearly 800,000 distinct CDR3 sequences listed, about 61% are singletons. Material for sequencing was blood. The receptor source for this set is a man aged 40-50 years in good health. Both conserved end residues are part of each CDR3. The D gene is left open where the match is weak. Part of the rows lack a size; the others show once, few, many or a class for expanded clones.

clone size	CDR3 length	V gene	J gene	D gene	CDR3 protein	CDR3 DNA
.	11	TRBV10-3	TRBJ1-1	.	CAISESAEAFF	TGTGCCATTAGTGAGTCGGCAGAAGCTTTCTTT
.	16	TRBV11-2	TRBJ2-5	TRBD1	CASSFRRQGGQETQYF	TGTGCCAGCAGCTTCCGCAGACAGGGCGGGCAAGAGACCCAGTACTTC
.	15	TRBV6-2/TRBV6-3	TRBJ2-7	.	CASSYSTGMVYEQYF	TGTGCCAGCAGTTACTCGACGGGGATGGTCTACGAGCAGTACTTC
.	15	TRBV24-1	TRBJ2-3	TRBD1	CATSEPGQSTDTQYF	TGTGCCACCAGTGAGCCGGGACAGAGCACAGATACGCAGTATTTT
few	15	TRBV9	TRBJ2-5	TRBD1	CASSPDRGVQETQYF	TGTGCCAGCAGCCCGGACAGGGGAGTCCAAGAGACCCAGTACTTC
.	16	TRBV28	TRBJ1-2	.	CASTPSGGVFNYGYTF	TGTGCCAGCACCCCCTCCGGTGGGGTCTTTAACTATGGCTACACCTTC
.	16	TRBV7-9	TRBJ1-5	TRBD1	CASSLAVGTGDQPQHF	TGTGCCAGCAGCTTAGCGGTAGGGACAGGAGATCAGCCCCAGCATTTT
few	13	TRBV6-2/TRBV6-3	TRBJ2-5	.	CASRKNSPLEQYF	TGTGCCAGCAGAAAGAATTCGCCATTGGAGCAGTACTTC
.	15	TRBV7-2	TRBJ1-4	.	CASSPEGRTGEKLFF	TGTGCCAGCAGCCCGGAGGGGAGGACGGGTGAAAAACTGTTTTTT
.	18	TRBV28	TRBJ1-5	TRBD1	CASSPLLPGGAWNQPQHF	TGTGCCAGCAGTCCTCTTCTTCCAGGGGGCGCCTGGAATCAGCCCCAGCATTTT
.	14	TRBV9	TRBJ1-5	.	CASSEGHSNQPQHF	TGTGCCAGCAGTGAAGGGCATAGCAATCAGCCCCAGCATTTT
many	15	TRBV11-2	TRBJ2-3	TRBD2	CASSPRTSGRVTQYF	TGTGCCAGCAGCCCAAGGACTAGCGGGAGGGTTACGCAGTATTTT
few	13	TRBV25-1	TRBJ1-6	.	CASSGNRNSPLHF	TGTGCCAGCAGTGGTAACAGGAATTCACCCCTCCACTTT
.	16	TRBV5-1	TRBJ2-5	TRBD1	CASSLAGTGDQETQYF	TGCGCCAGCAGCTTGGCCGGGACAGGGGATCAAGAGACCCAGTACTTC
many	17	TRBV7-3	TRBJ2-3	TRBD2	CASSFLTSGGRQDTQYF	TGTGCCAGCAGCTTTCTGACTAGCGGGGGGCGGCAAGATACGCAGTATTTT
.	13	TRBV29-1	TRBJ1-1	.	CSVEGALNTEAFF	TGCAGCGTTGAGGGGGCGTTGAACACTGAAGCTTTCTTT
.	15	TRBV15	TRBJ2-1	.	CATSREEGSWNEQFF	TGTGCCACCAGCAGAGAAGAGGGATCATGGAATGAGCAGTTCTTC
few	14	TRBV12-3/TRBV12-4	TRBJ2-1	.	CATTGPPGYNEQFF	TGTGCCACCACCGGGCCCCCGGGCTACAATGAGCAGTTCTTC
.	16	TRBV3-1	TRBJ2-1	TRBD2	CASSRAAGGRSNEQFF	TGTGCCAGCAGCCGAGCTGCGGGGGGCCGGTCCAATGAGCAGTTCTTC
few	13	TRBV28	TRBJ2-1	.	CASRNQAWNEQFF	TGTGCCAGCAGGAACCAGGCCTGGAATGAGCAGTTCTTC
once	16	TRBV28	TRBJ1-2	TRBD1	CAGSFLSGTGFYGYTF	TGTGCCGGCAGTTTTCTGTCAGGGACAGGTTTCTATGGCTACACCTTC
.	13	TRBV29-1	TRBJ1-5	.	CSVTGLGNQPQHF	TGCAGCGTAACAGGGTTGGGTAATCAGCCCCAGCATTTT
.	15	TRBV7-3	TRBJ2-7	.	CASSLGVAPIYEQYF	TGTGCCAGCAGCTTGGGGGTGGCGCCGATCTACGAGCAGTACTTC
few	16	TRBV7-9	TRBJ2-5	.	CASSSPGQGRVETQYF	TGTGCCAGCAGCTCCCCAGGGCAGGGTCGAGTGGAGACCCAGTACTTC
.	14	TRBV20-1	TRBJ1-6	TRBD1	CSANSGTGYSPLHF	TGCAGTGCTAACTCGGGGACAGGATATTCACCCCTCCACTTT
.	16	TRBV19	TRBJ2-3	TRBD2	CASSTLGLAGEDTQYF	TGTGCCAGTAGTACCCTGGGACTAGCGGGAGAAGATACGCAGTATTTT
.	15	TRBV20-1	TRBJ1-1	TRBD1	CSATPPNRGAGEAFF	TGCAGTGCTACTCCGCCGAACAGGGGTGCGGGGGAAGCTTTCTTT
few	14	TRBV28	TRBJ2-7	.	CASSRPAGSYEQYF	TGTGCCAGCAGCCGCCCAGCGGGCTCCTACGAGCAGTACTTC
.	17	TRBV12-5	TRBJ2-3	.	CASGWAGPNPHQIVQYF	TGTGCTAGTGGCTGGGCGGGCCCCAATCCCCACCAAATCGTGCAGTATTTT
.	14	TRBV9	TRBJ2-5	.	CASSVGPDQETQYF	TGTGCCAGCAGCGTGGGACCGGACCAAGAGACCCAGTACTTC
.	17	TRBV4-2	TRBJ2-1	TRBD2	CASSQVGELAAYNEQFF	TGTGCCAGCAGCCAAGTTGGGGAGCTAGCGGCCTACAATGAGCAGTTCTTC
.	15	TRBV7-3	TRBJ1-1	.	CASSSEPDSYTEAFF	TGTGCCAGCAGCTCGGAACCGGACAGCTACACTGAAGCTTTCTTT
.	13	TRBV5-6	TRBJ2-1	.	CASSPPFLAEQFF	TGTGCCAGCAGCCCCCCCTTTCTAGCGGAGCAGTTCTTC
.	16	TRBV6-5	TRBJ2-3	.	CASSYSQGLSTDTQYF	TGTGCCAGCAGTTACTCTCAGGGCCTGAGCACAGATACGCAGTATTTT
few	16	TRBV25-1	TRBJ1-2	.	CASSAPKGGGNYGYTF	TGTGCCAGCAGTGCCCCCAAGGGGGGTGGGAACTATGGCTACACCTTC
.	14	TRBV29-1	TRBJ2-5	TRBD1	CSVEPGQSVETQYF	TGCAGCGTTGAACCGGGACAGTCGGTAGAGACCCAGTACTTC
.	16	TRBV5-1	TRBJ2-3	.	CASSLEFRENTDTQYF	TGCGCCAGCAGCTTGGAGTTCCGGGAGAACACAGATACGCAGTATTTT
few	12	TRBV5-5	TRBJ1-1	.	CASSFENTEAFF	TGTGCCAGCAGCTTTGAGAACACTGAAGCTTTCTTT
.	19	TRBV5-1	TRBJ2-4	.	CASSLLQGSEGLAKNIQYF	TGCGCCAGCAGCTTGCTTCAGGGGTCGGAGGGCTTAGCCAAAAACATTCAGTACTTC
.	16	TRBV7-2	TRBJ1-2	.	CASSLAGAIKTYGYTF	TGTGCCAGCAGCTTAGCAGGAGCCATAAAAACCTATGGCTACACCTTC
.	15	TRBV5-5	TRBJ2-1	.	CASSWVTGRDNEQFF	TGTGCCAGCAGCTGGGTAACCGGGCGGGACAATGAGCAGTTCTTC
many	17	TRBV3-1	TRBJ2-1	.	CASSQVDGGIKYNEQFF	TGTGCCAGCAGCCAAGTGGACGGCGGGATCAAGTACAATGAGCAGTTCTTC
.	14	TRBV21-1	TRBJ2-5	.	CASLKQAGLETQYF	TGTGCCAGCCTGAAACAGGCGGGTTTGGAGACCCAGTACTTC
.	18	TRBV12-3/TRBV12-4	TRBJ2-7	TRBD2	CASSPPGLARRAPTDQYF	TGTGCCAGCAGCCCCCCGGGACTAGCGAGAAGGGCTCCGACGGACCAGTACTTC
.	15	TRBV29-1	TRBJ2-3	.	CNVEDMRRPRDTQYF	TGCAACGTTGAAGATATGCGGCGGCCGAGGGATACGCAGTATTTT
.	15	TRBV28	TRBJ1-2	.	CASSPSKPQTGGYTF	TGTGCCAGCAGTCCCTCAAAACCTCAAACGGGGGGCTACACCTTC
.	17	TRBV5-1	TRBJ2-4	.	CASSWGHTPIPQNIQYF	TGCGCCAGCAGCTGGGGACATACCCCAATACCCCAAAACATTCAGTACTTC
.	16	TRBV29-1	TRBJ2-3	TRBD1	CSVRDRGQVSTDTQYF	TGCAGCGTTCGGGACAGGGGGCAAGTGAGCACAGATACGCAGTATTTT
.	15	TRBV20-1	TRBJ2-3	.	CSARDHKGFADTQYF	TGCAGTGCTAGAGATCATAAGGGGTTCGCAGATACGCAGTATTTT
.	16	TRBV14	TRBJ1-6	TRBD1	CASGARTGGYNSPLHF	TGTGCCAGCGGCGCCCGGACAGGGGGCTATAATTCACCCCTCCACTTT
.	15	TRBV29-1	TRBJ2-1	.	CSVGGGTASYNEQFF	TGCAGCGTTGGAGGAGGGACAGCCTCCTACAATGAGCAGTTCTTC
.	12	TRBV5-1	TRBJ2-3	.	CASSRQTDTQYF	TGCGCCAGCAGCCGACAGACAGATACGCAGTATTTT
.	14	TRBV12-3/TRBV12-4	TRBJ1-2	.	CASSTGGRAYGYTF	TGTGCCAGCAGTACGGGGGGCCGGGCCTATGGCTACACCTTC
.	16	TRBV5-1	TRBJ2-3	.	CASSLAPRGSTDTQYF	TGCGCCAGCAGCTTGGCCCCACGTGGAAGCACAGATACGCAGTATTTT
few	13	TRBV9	TRBJ1-2	.	CASSADRPYGYTF	TGTGCCAGCAGCGCCGACAGGCCCTATGGCTACACCTTC